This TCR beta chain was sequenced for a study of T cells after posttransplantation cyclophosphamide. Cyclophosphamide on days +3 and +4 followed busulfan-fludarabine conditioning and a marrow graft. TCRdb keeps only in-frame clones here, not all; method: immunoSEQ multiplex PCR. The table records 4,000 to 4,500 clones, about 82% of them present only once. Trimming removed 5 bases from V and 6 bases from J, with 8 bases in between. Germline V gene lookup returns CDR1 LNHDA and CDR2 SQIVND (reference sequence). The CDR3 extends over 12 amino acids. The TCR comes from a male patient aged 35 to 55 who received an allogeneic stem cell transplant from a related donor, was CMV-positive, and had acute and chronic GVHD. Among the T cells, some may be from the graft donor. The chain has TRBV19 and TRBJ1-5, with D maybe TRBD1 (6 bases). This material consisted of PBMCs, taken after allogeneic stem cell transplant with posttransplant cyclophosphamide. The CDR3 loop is CASSGGAQPQHF. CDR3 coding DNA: TGTGCCAGTAGTGGGGGGGCTCAGCCCCAGCATTTT.